Listed here are 5 T cell receptor beta chains from one sample, sequenced in a study of type 1 and type 2 diabetes patients. The PCR template was genomic DNA. Amplification of the beta chain CDR3 used 30 forward and 13 reverse multiplex primers. TCRdb itself ran the multiplex PCR reads through MiXCR, one entry per CDR3 protein. Altogether around 300,000 distinct CDR3 sequences are present, 45% to 60% being singletons, with the ten largest covering roughly 13%. The sequencing input was peripheral blood mononuclear cells (PBMCs). The receptors were sampled from a man between 18 and 35 years old with type 2 diabetes.

There are many counts of this clonotype. This chain links TRBV19 with TRBJ1-1, with 8 nucleotides matching TRBD1. Germline CDR1 LNHDA, CDR2 SQIVND (reference sequence). Trimming removed 7 bases from V and 4 bases from J; junction bases left unmatched: 8. The CDR3 extends over 14 amino acids. CDR3 protein: CASTMTGEVTEAFF. CDR3 DNA: TGTGCCAGTACCATGACAGGGGAGGTCACTGAAGCTTTCTTT. Using reference TRBV19 and TRBJ1-1 for the parts outside the CDR3, the full variable domain is DGGITQSPKYLFRKEGQNVTLSCEQNLNHDAMYWYRQDPGQGLRLIYYSQIVNDFQKGDIAEGYSVSREKKESFPLTVTSAQKNPTAFYLCASTMTGEVTEAFFGQGTRLTVV.

This clonotype was detected ten times or more. The DNA of the CDR3 is TGTGCCAGCAGCCTACAGGGAGACTATGGCTACACCTTC. Amino acids: CASSLQGDYGYTF. This chain connects TRBV2 to TRBJ1-2, with D possibly matching TRBD1 (6 bases). Trimming took off 6 bases at V and 3 bases at J, with 11 bases between the two ends. The CDR3 contains 13 residues. Germline CDR1 reads SNHLY; CDR2 reads FYNNEI.

V usage is TRBV28 and J usage is TRBJ2-1; TRBD1 aligns across 7 bases. The junction had 7 bases not matched to a gene; V was cut back by 8 bases and J by 0 bases. Germline V gene sequence: CDR1 MDHEN, CDR2 SYDVKM. This CDR3 is 15 amino acids long. The CDR3 coding sequence is TGTGCCAGCTCCATTTGGGACAGCTCCTACAATGAGCAGTTCTTC. Translated: CASSIWDSSYNEQFF.

The chain combines TRBV2 with TRBJ2-2, with 8 bases fitting TRBD1. With V trimmed by 4 bases and J by 2 bases, 6 bases remained unmatched. The germline V gene encodes CDR1 SNHLY and CDR2 FYNNEI. This CDR3 is built from 16 residues. The CDR3 loop reads CASSVGRGRNTGELFF. The CDR3 bases are TGTGCCAGCAGTGTGGGCAGGGGGCGAAACACCGGGGAGCTGTTTTTT.

The CDR3 is CASSPEYGSTDTQYF. CDR3 sequence (DNA): TGTGCCAGCAGCCCAGAGTACGGGAGTACAGATACGCAGTATTTT. The chain is built from TRBV5-6 and TRBJ2-3, with D possibly being TRBD2 (6 bases). This CDR3 region has 15 residues. Germline CDR1 is SGHDT and CDR2 is YYEEEE. The V end was cut by 4 bases, the J end by 3 bases, with 15 bases between.